The 3 T cell receptor beta chains given below trace back to one sample, sequenced in a study of human versus mouse CDR3 diversity and MHC coevolution. Only in-frame clones appear in the TCRdb table, and some are missing; sequencing was by immunoSEQ multiplex PCR. The repertoire holds approximately 81,000 clones, with approximately 92% as singletons. The sample consisted of naive CD4+ T cells from blood. Sample subset: CD45RO-negative CD62L-positive naive CD4 T cells. These receptors were obtained from a person aged 30-70 years in good health.

The chain employs TRBV9 and TRBJ1-2; tentative D call: TRBD1 (6 bases). This CDR3 has 15 amino acids. V shed 3 bases and J shed 4 bases, with 16 bases lying between them. The germline gives CDR1 SGDLS, CDR2 YYNGEE. CDR3 loop: CASSGGLTGIYGYTF. CDR3 DNA: TGTGCCAGCAGCGGGGGGCTCACAGGAATCTATGGCTACACCTTC.

This clone came up once. The chain links TRBV11-2 to TRBJ2-5; the D gene is possibly TRBD2 (7 bases). With 4 bases removed from V and 4 bases from J, the gap between germline ends came to 10 bases. CDR3 length: 13 amino acids. The germline V gene encodes CDR1 SGHAT and CDR2 FQNNGV. The CDR3 region has the DNA TGTGCCAGCAGCTGGGGGGGGGCAGAGACCCAGTACTTC. It translates to CASSWGGAETQYF.

The chain recombines TRBV5-1 with TRBJ1-1, with unresolved D. Germline assignment: CDR1 SGHRS and CDR2 YFSETQ. This CDR3 is built from 14 residues. The V and J ends lost 4 bases and 1 base respectively, with 11 bases between them. The CDR3 region is CASSERNSNTEAFF. DNA for the CDR3: TGCGCCAGCAGCGAGCGGAACTCGAACACTGAAGCTTTCTTT.